Presented here are 13 T cell receptor beta chains from one specimen sequenced in a study of pediatric ulcerative colitis. Sequenced by immunoSEQ multiplex PCR; TCRdb stores in-frame clones only, minus some. The table has 60,000 or so clones, 77% seen once. Sample: blood. These receptors all stem from a boy between 10 and 17 years old with moderate ulcerative colitis.

The chain couples TRBV7-9 to TRBJ1-5, with 8 bases aligning to TRBD1. Germline V gene data show CDR1 as SEHNR and CDR2 as FQNEAQ (reference sequence). J lost 7 bases, V lost 5 bases, and 10 bases had no gene match. This CDR3 spans 15 amino acids. The CDR3 DNA follows: TGTGCCAGCAGCGCAAGTAGACAGGGGAACCAGCCCCAGCATTTT. It specifies CASSASRQGNQPQHF.

This clone was detected a few times. This sequence joins TRBV2 and TRBJ1-4; D is perhaps TRBD1 (6 bases). From germline, CDR1 is SNHLY and CDR2 FYNNEI. The CDR3 spans 15 residues. Between the trimmed V and J ends, which lost 5 bases and 8 bases, there was a span of 18 bases. CDR3 sequence reads: CASSLYGGAGEKLFF. For the CDR3, the DNA is TGTGCCAGCAGTCTCTATGGGGGGGCTGGAGAAAAACTGTTTTTT.

This clone came up a few times. This chain uses TRBV9 with TRBJ1-1; D gene ambiguous. V lost 3 bases and J lost 4, with 10 bases in between. The CDR3 has 13 amino acids. Germline CDR1 and CDR2: SGDLS and YYNGEE. The CDR3 DNA follows: TGTGCCAGCAGCGCCCCGGAGGGCACTGAAGCTTTCTTT. Translated, it gives CASSAPEGTEAFF.

The V call is TRBV4-3, the J call TRBJ2-3, with TRBD2 matching 9 bases. Trimming took 1 base from V and 4 from J; bases not matched to a gene: 9. This CDR3 contains 17 residues. Germline lookup yields CDR1 LGHNA and CDR2 YSLEER. The DNA of the CDR3 is TGCGCCAGCAGCCAAGTCGTAGCGGGAGTTTTTGCAGATACGCAGTATTTT. This sequence encodes CASSQVVAGVFADTQYF.

J is TRBJ1-1 and V is TRBV5-1; D call uncertain. Trimming pared 4 bases from V and 7 bases from J, leaving 14 bases between. Germline CDR1 reads SGHRS; CDR2 reads YFSETQ. This CDR3 is built from 13 residues. CDR3 in amino acids: CASSAAIGSEAFF. CDR3 DNA sequence: TGCGCCAGCAGCGCTGCGATCGGGAGTGAAGCTTTCTTT.

The chain joins TRBV29-1 to TRBJ1-2; 7 bases match TRBD1. J was trimmed by 3 bases and V by 5 bases; bases with no gene match: 3. The germline CDR1 and CDR2 sequences are SQVTM and ANQGSEA. There are 12 residues in the CDR3. For the CDR3, the DNA is TGCAGCGTTAGGGACAGTCACTATGGCTACACCTTC. Its protein is CSVRDSHYGYTF. Complete variable domain (other parts from reference TRBV29-1 and TRBJ1-2): SAVISQKPSRDICQRGTSLTIQCQVDSQVTMMFWYRQQPGQSLTLIATANQGSEATYESGFVIDKFPISRPNLTFSTLTVSNMSPEDSSIYLCSVRDSHYGYTFGSGTRLTVV.

This rearrangement joins TRBV7-2 to TRBJ1-5; D might be TRBD1 (5 bases). The CDR3 spans 12 residues. The V end was cut by 5 bases, the J end by 8 bases, with 10 bases between. Germline values: CDR1 SGHTA, CDR2 FQGNSA. This CDR3 reads CASSSRVEPQHF. CDR3 DNA sequence: TGTGCCAGCAGCAGCAGGGTGGAGCCCCAGCATTTT.

The rearrangement joins TRBV2 to TRBJ2-7; 12 bases align to TRBD2. The CDR3 contains 15 residues. Germline-derived CDR1 and CDR2 are SNHLY and FYNNEI. V dropped 5 bases and J dropped 4; count of bases not matched to a gene: 6. CDR3: CASSPRLAGVYEQYF. The CDR3 DNA is TGTGCCAGCAGTCCCAGACTAGCGGGGGTTTACGAGCAGTACTTC.

CDR3 DNA sequence: TGTGCCAGTAAGGGGACACAGGACACCGGGGAGCTGTTTTTT. Amino acids: CASKGTQDTGELFF. This chain joins TRBV19 and TRBJ2-2; tentative D call: TRBD1 (6 bases). In germline, CDR1 is LNHDA, CDR2 SQIVND (reference sequence). Trimming took off 7 bases at V and 3 bases at J, with 12 bases between the two ends. The CDR3 runs to 14 residues. The entire variable domain, with the rest obtained from reference TRBV19 and TRBJ2-2, is as follows: DGGITQSPKYLFRKEGQNVTLSCEQNLNHDAMYWYRQDPGQGLRLIYYSQIVNDFQKGDIAEGYSVSREKKESFPLTVTSAQKNPTAFYLCASKGTQDTGELFFGEGSRLTVL.

The table lists this clone with a few counts. This chain links TRBV7-2 with TRBJ1-1; D gene unclear. CDR3 length: 10 residues. V shed 9 bases and J shed 6 bases, with 8 bases lying between them. The V gene's germline CDR1 is SGHTA and CDR2 FQGNSA. CDR3 in amino acids: CASREAEAFF. In nucleotides, the CDR3 is TGTGCCAGTAGGGAAGCTGAAGCTTTCTTT.

The table lists this clone with a few counts. The chain employs TRBV7-9 and TRBJ1-1, with a possible D match to TRBD1 (6 bases). CDR1 and CDR2 from the germline V gene are SEHNR and FQNEAQ (reference sequence). CDR3 length: 14 amino acids. V was pared by 6 bases and J by 0 bases, with 11 bases between. In nucleotides, the CDR3 is TGTGCCAGCAGTTACGACAGGATGAACACTGAAGCTTTCTTT. Its translation is CASSYDRMNTEAFF.

The chain has TRBV10-3 and TRBJ1-2; 8 positions agree with TRBD1. V shed 7 bases, J shed 2 bases, and the junction held 6 bases outside the gene matches. CDR1 ENHRY and CDR2 SYGVKD come from the germline V gene. This CDR3 has 14 amino acids. The CDR3 here is CAITTGGKNYGYTF. CDR3 bases: TGTGCCATCACAACAGGGGGGAAAAACTATGGCTACACCTTC.

A single count supports this clone. The chain joins TRBV4-1 to TRBJ2-4; D possibly uses TRBD1 or TRBD2 (5 bases each). V was clipped by 1 base and J by 3 bases, with 22 bases between them. Looked up from germline, CDR1 is MGHRA and CDR2 is YSYEKL. The CDR3 totals 19 residues. This chain's CDR3 is CASSQVPPRRDHYKNIQYF. Here the CDR3 DNA reads TGCGCCAGCAGCCAAGTCCCCCCCCGCCGGGACCACTACAAAAACATTCAGTACTTC.